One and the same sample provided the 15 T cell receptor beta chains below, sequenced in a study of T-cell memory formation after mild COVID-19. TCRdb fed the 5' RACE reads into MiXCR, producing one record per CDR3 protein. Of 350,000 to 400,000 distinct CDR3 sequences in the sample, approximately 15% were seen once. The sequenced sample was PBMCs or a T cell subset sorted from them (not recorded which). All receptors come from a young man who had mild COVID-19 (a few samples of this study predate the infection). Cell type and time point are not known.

In DNA, the CDR3 is TGTGCCAGCAGCTGGACGACAGGAGATGGCTACACCTTC. Translated, it gives CASSWTTGDGYTF. The chain uses TRBV12-3 or TRBV12-4 and TRBJ1-2, with a tentative D call TRBD1 (6 bases). CDR3 length: 13 amino acids. Trimming pared 6 bases from V and 6 bases from J, leaving 14 bases between.

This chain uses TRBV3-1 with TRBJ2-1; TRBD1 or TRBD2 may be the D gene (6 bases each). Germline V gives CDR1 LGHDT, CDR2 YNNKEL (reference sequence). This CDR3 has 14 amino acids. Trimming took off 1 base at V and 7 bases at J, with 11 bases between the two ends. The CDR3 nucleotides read TGTGCCAGCAGCCAAGCGGGGGCTGGAAATGAGCAGTTCTTC. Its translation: CASSQAGAGNEQFF.

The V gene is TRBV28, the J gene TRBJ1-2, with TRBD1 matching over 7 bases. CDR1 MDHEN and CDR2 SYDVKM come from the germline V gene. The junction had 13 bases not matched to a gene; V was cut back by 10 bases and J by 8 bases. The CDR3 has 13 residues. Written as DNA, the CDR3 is TGTGCCACAGGGGGGGTCAGAGGGGCCGGCTACACCTTC. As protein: CATGGVRGAGYTF.

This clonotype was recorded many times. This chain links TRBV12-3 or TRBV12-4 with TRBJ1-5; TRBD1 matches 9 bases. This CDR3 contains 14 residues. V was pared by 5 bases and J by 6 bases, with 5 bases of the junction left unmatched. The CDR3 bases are TGTGCCAGCAGTCCGGGGACAGGGACTCAGCCCCAGCATTTT. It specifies CASSPGTGTQPQHF.

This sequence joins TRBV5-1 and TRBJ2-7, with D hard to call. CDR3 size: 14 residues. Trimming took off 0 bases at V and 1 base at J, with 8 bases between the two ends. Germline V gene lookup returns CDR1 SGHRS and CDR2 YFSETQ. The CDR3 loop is CASSLALGSYEQYV. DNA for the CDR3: TGCGCCAGCAGCTTGGCCCTGGGGTCCTACGAGCAGTACGTC.

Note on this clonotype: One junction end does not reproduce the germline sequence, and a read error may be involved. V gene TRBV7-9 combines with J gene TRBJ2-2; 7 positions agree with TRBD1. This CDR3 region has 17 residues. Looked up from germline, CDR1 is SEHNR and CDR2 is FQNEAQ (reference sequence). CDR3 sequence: CASSSIPTGVSTGKLFF. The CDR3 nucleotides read TGTGCCAGCAGCTCCATACCCACAGGGGTCAGCACCGGGAAGCTGTTTTTT.

The CDR3 spells CASSFRLVGTEAFF. As DNA, the CDR3 is TGTGCCAGCAGTTTCCGGCTGGTGGGAACTGAAGCTTTCTTT. This rearrangement joins TRBV27 to TRBJ1-1, with D uncertain. Trimming cost V 3 bases and J 5 bases, with 13 bases left between them. The CDR3 contains 14 residues. Germline lookup yields CDR1 MNHEY and CDR2 SMNVEV (reference sequence).

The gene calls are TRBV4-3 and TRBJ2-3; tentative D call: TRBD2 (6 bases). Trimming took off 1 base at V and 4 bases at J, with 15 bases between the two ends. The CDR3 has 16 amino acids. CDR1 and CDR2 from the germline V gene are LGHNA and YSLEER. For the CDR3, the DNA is TGCGCCAGCAGCCAAGGGGGACGGGGGTGGGCAGATACGCAGTATTTT. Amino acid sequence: CASSQGGRGWADTQYF.

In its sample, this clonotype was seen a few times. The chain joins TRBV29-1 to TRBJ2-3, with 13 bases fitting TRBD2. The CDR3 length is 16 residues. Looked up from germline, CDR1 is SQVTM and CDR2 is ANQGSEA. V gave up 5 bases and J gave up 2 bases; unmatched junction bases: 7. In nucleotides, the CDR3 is TGCAGCGTTCAAGGACTAGCGGGGGAGCTCACAGATACGCAGTATTTT. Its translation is CSVQGLAGELTDTQYF.

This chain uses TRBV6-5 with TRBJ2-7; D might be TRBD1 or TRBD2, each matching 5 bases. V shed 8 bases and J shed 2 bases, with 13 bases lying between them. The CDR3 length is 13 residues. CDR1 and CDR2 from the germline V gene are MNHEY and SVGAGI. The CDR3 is CASRSGPTYEQYF. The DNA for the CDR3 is TGTGCCAGCCGGTCGGGGCCGACCTACGAGCAGTACTTC.

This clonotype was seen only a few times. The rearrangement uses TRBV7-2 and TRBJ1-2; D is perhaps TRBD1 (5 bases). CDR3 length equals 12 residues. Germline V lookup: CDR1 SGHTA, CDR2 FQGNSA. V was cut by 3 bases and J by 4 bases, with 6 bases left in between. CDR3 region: CASSFDSYGYTF. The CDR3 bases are TGTGCCAGCAGCTTCGACAGCTATGGCTACACCTTC.

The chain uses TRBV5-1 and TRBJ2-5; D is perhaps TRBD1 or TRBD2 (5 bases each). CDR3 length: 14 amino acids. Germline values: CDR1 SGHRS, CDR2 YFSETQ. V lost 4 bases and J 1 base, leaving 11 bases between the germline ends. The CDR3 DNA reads TGCGCCAGCAGCAACCGGGACGTCCAAGAGACCCAGTACTTC. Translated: CASSNRDVQETQYF.

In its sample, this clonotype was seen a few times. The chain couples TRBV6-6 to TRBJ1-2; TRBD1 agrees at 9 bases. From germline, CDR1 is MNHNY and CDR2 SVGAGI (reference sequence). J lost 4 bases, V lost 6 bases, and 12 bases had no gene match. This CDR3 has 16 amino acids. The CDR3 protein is CASRTVPGQGVYGYTF. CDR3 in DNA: TGTGCCAGCAGAACCGTTCCGGGACAGGGAGTCTATGGCTACACCTTC.

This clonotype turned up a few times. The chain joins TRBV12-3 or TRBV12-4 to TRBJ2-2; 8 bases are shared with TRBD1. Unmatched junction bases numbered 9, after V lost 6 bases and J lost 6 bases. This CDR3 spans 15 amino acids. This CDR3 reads CASRLTGGKPGELFF. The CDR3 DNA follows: TGTGCCAGCAGGCTCACAGGGGGAAAACCCGGGGAGCTGTTTTTT.

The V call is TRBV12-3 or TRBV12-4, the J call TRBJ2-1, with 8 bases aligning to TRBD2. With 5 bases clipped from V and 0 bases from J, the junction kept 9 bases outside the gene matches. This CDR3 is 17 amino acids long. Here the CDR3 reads CASSVRGGTHSYNEQFF. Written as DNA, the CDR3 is TGTGCCAGCAGTGTACGCGGGGGGACCCACTCCTACAATGAGCAGTTCTTC.